A single T cell receptor (beta chain) is shown here with its context. As yet, its antigen is unknown. This specimen belongs to a study of cytomegalovirus exposure and HLA in healthy donors. Whole-study results and caveats: An analysis was carried out at a later point. It showed that HLA-associated TCR beta chains were more clonally expanded than equally common non-associated chains.

Germline values: CDR1 SGDLS, CDR2 YYNGEE. This CDR3 has 13 amino acids. V dropped 0 bases and J dropped 3 bases, with 6 bases sitting between them. The PCR made use of 60 Vbeta and 13 Jbeta primers. Sequencing was performed with immunoSEQ multiplex PCR; in TCRdb, only in-frame clones are kept and a portion is missing. Of about 99,000 clones listed, 60% to 85% were seen once; the top ten hold roughly 5.4%. The sample consisted of PBMCs. The receptor comes from a woman aged 18-35 years in good health and CMV-seropositive. V is TRBV9 and J is TRBJ1-2; D remains ambiguous. CDR3 sequence reads: CASSVAGYYGYTF. DNA for the CDR3: TGTGCCAGCAGCGTAGCAGGATACTATGGCTACACCTTC.